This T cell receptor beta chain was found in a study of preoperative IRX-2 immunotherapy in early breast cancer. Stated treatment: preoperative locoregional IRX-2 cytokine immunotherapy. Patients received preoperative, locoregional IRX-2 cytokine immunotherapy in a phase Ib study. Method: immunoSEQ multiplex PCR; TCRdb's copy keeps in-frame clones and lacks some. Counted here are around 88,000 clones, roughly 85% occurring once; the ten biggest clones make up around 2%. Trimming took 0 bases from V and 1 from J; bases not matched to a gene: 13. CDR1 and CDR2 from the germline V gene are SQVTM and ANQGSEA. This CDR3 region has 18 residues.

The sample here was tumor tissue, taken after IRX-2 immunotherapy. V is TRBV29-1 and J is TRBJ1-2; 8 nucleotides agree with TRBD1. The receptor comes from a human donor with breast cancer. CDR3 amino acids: CSVEDPPVRTGFNYGYTF. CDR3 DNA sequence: TGCAGCGTTGAAGACCCGCCCGTCCGGACAGGGTTTAACTATGGCTACACCTTC. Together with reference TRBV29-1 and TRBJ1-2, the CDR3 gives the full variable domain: SAVISQKPSRDICQRGTSLTIQCQVDSQVTMMFWYRQQPGQSLTLIATANQGSEATYESGFVIDKFPISRPNLTFSTLTVSNMSPEDSSIYLCSVEDPPVRTGFNYGYTFGSGTRLTVV.